A selection of T cell receptor beta chains follows, all from one sample in a study of T cell responses to AZD1222 COVID-19 vaccine. The assay was immunoSEQ multiplex PCR, and TCRdb's table has in-frame clones only and misses some. This table holds over 55,000 clones, about 83% found once. Here the sequenced sample was peripheral blood, taken 28 days after the second AZD1222 dose. All receptors derive from an adult who received the AZD1222 COVID-19 vaccine. Both conserved end residues are part of each CDR3. D genes are given only for firm matches. The listing skips clone size in some rows; elsewhere it reads once, few, many or a size class.

CDR3 protein,CDR3 DNA,V gene,J gene,D gene,clone size
CASSPLTRGIKYF,TGTGCCAGCAGCCCCCTTACTAGGGGAATAAAGTATTTT,TRBV11-2,TRBJ2-3,-,-
CASSGNSWEKLFF,TGTGCCAGCAGTGGTAACAGTTGGGAAAAACTGTTTTTT,TRBV2,TRBJ1-4,-,-
CASRVRESTEAFF,TGTGCCAGTAGGGTCAGGGAGAGCACTGAAGCTTTCTTT,TRBV19,TRBJ1-1,-,-
CEEPGQGELVNTEAFF,TGTGAAGAGCCTGGACAGGGCGAACTAGTGAACACTGAAGCTTTCTTT,TRBV21-1,TRBJ1-1,-,-
CASSWSGGAPRFVNEQFF,TGTGCCAGCAGCTGGAGCGGGGGGGCTCCCCGGTTTGTGAATGAGCAGTTCTTC,TRBV7-2,TRBJ2-1,TRBD2,-
CATSRDRGPEDTQYF,TGTGCCACCAGCAGAGATCGGGGGCCTGAAGATACGCAGTATTTT,TRBV15,TRBJ2-3,-,-
CASSLRQGGQPQHF,TGTGCCAGCAGCTTAAGGCAGGGCGGTCAGCCCCAGCATTTT,TRBV7-2,TRBJ1-5,-,-
CASSLAKGGSTDTQYF,TGTGCCAGCAGCTTAGCTAAGGGGGGCAGCACAGATACGCAGTATTTT,TRBV11-3,TRBJ2-3,-,once
CASSALSGYTF,TGTGCCAGCAGTGCGCTCAGTGGCTACACCTTC,TRBV6-6,TRBJ1-2,-,-
CATRGPVYSNQPQHF,TGTGCCACCCGGGGCCCCGTCTATAGCAATCAGCCCCAGCATTTT,TRBV24-1,TRBJ1-5,-,-
CASMGGRLGYGYTF,TGTGCCAGCATGGGGGGACGGCTAGGTTATGGCTACACCTTC,TRBV28,TRBJ1-2,-,-
CASSLRQNTEAFF,TGTGCCAGCAGTTTACGACAGAACACTGAAGCTTTCTTT,TRBV12-3/TRBV12-4,TRBJ1-1,-,-
CASTLGVLGGSSTQYF,TGTGCCAGCACCCTAGGGGTCCTTGGGGGTTCGTCGACCCAGTACTTC,TRBV28,TRBJ2-5,-,-
CASSLIIGGGSDEQYF,TGTGCCAGCAGCCTGATAATCGGGGGAGGGAGCGACGAGCAGTACTTC,TRBV3-1/TRBV3-2,TRBJ2-7,TRBD2,-
CASSLDNRVGAGYTF,TGTGCCAGCAGCTTAGATAACAGGGTGGGCGCTGGCTACACCTTC,TRBV11-2,TRBJ1-2,-,-
CASSRRTASSYNEQFF,TGTGCCAGTAGTCGACGGACGGCGAGCTCCTACAATGAGCAGTTCTTC,TRBV19,TRBJ2-1,-,few
CASTFGSGSPLHF,TGTGCCAGCACTTTCGGGAGTGGCTCACCCCTCCACTTT,TRBV3-1/TRBV3-2,TRBJ1-6,-,-
CASSGGGSTDTQYF,TGCGCCAGCAGCGGAGGGGGGAGCACAGATACGCAGTATTTT,TRBV5-1,TRBJ2-3,-,few
CASSFGSTGIIYGYTF,TGTGCCAGCAGTTTCGGTTCGACAGGTATTATTTATGGCTACACCTTC,TRBV28,TRBJ1-2,-,-
CASSQERQGGEKLFF,TGTGCCAGCAGCCAAGAACGACAGGGTGGGGAAAAACTGTTTTTT,TRBV4-2,TRBJ1-4,TRBD1,-
CASTGDTEAFF,TGCGCCAGCACAGGGGACACTGAAGCTTTCTTT,TRBV5-1,TRBJ1-1,-,-
CASSSGTYEQYF,TGTGCCAGCAGCTCCGGAACCTACGAGCAGTACTTC,TRBV7-9,TRBJ2-7,-,-
CASSQGQVGNYGYTF,TGTGCCAGCAGCCAAGGACAGGTTGGGAACTATGGCTACACCTTC,TRBV3-1/TRBV3-2,TRBJ1-2,-,-
CASSLDRWTSGGATDTQYF,TGTGCCAGCAGCTTAGATCGGTGGACTAGCGGGGGAGCCACAGATACGCAGTATTTT,TRBV13,TRBJ2-3,TRBD2,-
CASSQAGASEAFF,TGTGCCAGCAGCCAAGCTGGGGCGTCTGAAGCTTTCTTT,TRBV3-1/TRBV3-2,TRBJ1-1,-,-
CASSSTTGVYNEKLFF,TGTGCCAGCAGCTCAACGACAGGGGTGTATAATGAAAAACTGTTTTTT,TRBV5-6,TRBJ1-4,TRBD1,-
CASSLGAGANSPLHF,TGTGCCAGCAGCTTAGGGGCAGGCGCTAATTCACCCCTCCACTTT,TRBV7-6,TRBJ1-6,-,-
CAWSARGNTEAFF,TGTGCCTGGAGTGCACGAGGGAACACTGAAGCTTTCTTT,TRBV30,TRBJ1-1,-,-
CASSSRRSYTDTQYF,TGTGCCAGCAGCTCCAGACGGAGCTACACAGATACGCAGTATTTT,TRBV5-6,TRBJ2-3,-,-
CASSPGGNYGYTF,TGTGCCAGTTCCCCGGGCGGAAACTATGGCTACACCTTC,TRBV2,TRBJ1-2,-,-
CASRRAGNQPQHF,TGTGCCAGCAGGAGAGCGGGGAATCAGCCCCAGCATTTT,TRBV6-5,TRBJ1-5,-,-
CASKVRRGGSADTQYF,TGTGCCAGCAAGGTGAGAAGGGGGGGGTCCGCCGATACGCAGTATTTT,TRBV11-3,TRBJ2-3,-,-
CASRPPNRVGNTIYF,TGTGCCAGCCGTCCCCCAAACAGGGTTGGAAACACCATATATTTT,TRBV9,TRBJ1-3,-,few
CASSLGGRGISNIQYF,TGTGCCAGCAGCTTAGGAGGCAGGGGAATATCGAACATTCAGTACTTC,TRBV11-3,TRBJ2-4,-,-
CATSRDIGREHEQYF,TGTGCCACCAGCAGAGATATCGGCAGGGAACACGAGCAGTACTTC,TRBV15,TRBJ2-7,-,-
CASIPGTGGMNEQYF,TGTGCCAGCATTCCTGGGACAGGGGGTATGAACGAGCAGTACTTC,TRBV6-5,TRBJ2-7,TRBD1,-
CASSQDRPGNIQYF,TGTGCCAGCAGCCAAGATCGGCCAGGAAACATTCAGTACTTC,TRBV4-2,TRBJ2-4,-,-
CASSHKAGDNSPLHF,TGTGCCAGCAGCCATAAAGCAGGAGATAATTCACCCCTCCACTTT,TRBV4-2,TRBJ1-6,-,-
CATNDLGGNEQFF,TGTGCCACAAATGACCTCGGGGGCAATGAGCAGTTCTTC,TRBV24-1,TRBJ2-1,-,-
CASSLGGRGETQYF,TGTGCCAGCAGCTTGGGGGGGCGCGGGGAGACCCAGTACTTC,TRBV5-6,TRBJ2-5,-,-
CASSSYFGDLAKNIQYF,TGTGCCAGCAGTTCCTATTTTGGGGACTTAGCCAAAAACATTCAGTACTTC,TRBV6-2/TRBV6-3,TRBJ2-4,-,-
CATGGVNEQFF,TGTGCCACCGGTGGAGTCAATGAGCAGTTCTTC,TRBV25-1,TRBJ2-1,-,few
CSASPETGLVGTEAFF,TGCAGTGCTAGTCCTGAGACAGGCCTAGTAGGTACTGAAGCTTTCTTT,TRBV20-1,TRBJ1-1,-,-
CASSRTLAMGRSTGETQYF,TGCGCCAGCAGCCGCACTCTAGCAATGGGACGAAGTACCGGGGAGACCCAGTACTTC,TRBV5-1,TRBJ2-5,-,-
CASSQGSALRDTGELFF,TGTGCCAGCAGCCAAGGATCAGCGCTACGCGACACCGGGGAGCTGTTTTTT,TRBV3-1/TRBV3-2,TRBJ2-2,-,-